This TCR beta chain came from a study of cytomegalovirus exposure and HLA in healthy donors. CDR3 length equals 17 residues. Trimming left V 1 base short and J 0 bases short, with 13 bases between. Germline CDR1 and CDR2: SGHTA and FQGNSA. Primers for the PCR totalled 60 Vbeta and 13 Jbeta. Sequenced by immunoSEQ multiplex PCR; TCRdb stores in-frame clones only, minus some. The sample consists of roughly 100,000 clones, around 70% of them appearing once. Sequencing input: PBMCs. This receptor was obtained from a woman aged 50 to 65 in good health and CMV-seropositive. This sequence joins TRBV7-2 and TRBJ1-3; the D is unclear. The CDR3 coding sequence is TGTGCCAGCAGCTTAGAACCGATCCTAAGCTCTGGAAACACCATATATTTT. Protein product: CASSLEPILSSGNTIYF.